These T cell receptor beta chains were read from a single sample in a study of CD8 T cells in ankylosing spondylitis. TCRdb ran MiXCR on the 5' RACE reads and lists one entry per CDR3 protein. This table has 200,000 to 250,000 distinct CDR3 sequences, just under 7.5% appearing once. Sequenced sample: blood, either unsorted or a sorted T cell fraction (not recorded which). These receptors all stem from a male donor with ankylosing spondylitis. Each CDR3 is given with its conserved first and last residue. The D gene is left open where the match is weak. Clone size is stated in some rows and not others, as once, few, many or a class when expanded.

size: many
J: TRBJ1-5
V: TRBV6-2/TRBV6-3
D: TRBD1
length: 15
CDR3: CASTHWTGGSQPQHF
DNA: TGTGCCAGCACTCACTGGACAGGGGGAAGTCAGCCCCAGCATTTT

size: many
J: TRBJ2-1
V: TRBV5-6
D: NA
length: 13
CDR3: CASSLIGSNEQFF
DNA: TGTGCCAGCAGCTTGATTGGTAGCAATGAGCAGTTCTTC

size: NA
J: TRBJ2-7
V: TRBV11-1
D: TRBD1
length: 16
CDR3: CASSLLPGTGMREQYF
DNA: TGTGCCAGCAGCTTACTGCCCGGGACAGGGATGAGGGAGCAGTACTTC

size: many
J: TRBJ2-7
V: TRBV12-3/TRBV12-4
D: TRBD2
length: 15
CDR3: CASSLFAGAPVEQYF
DNA: TGTGCCAGCAGCCTATTTGCGGGAGCCCCCGTCGAGCAGTACTTC

size: many
J: TRBJ2-1
V: TRBV6-2/TRBV6-3
D: TRBD2
length: 16
CDR3: CASSYSYTGGYNEQFF
DNA: TGTGCCAGCAGTTACTCGTATACGGGAGGCTACAATGAGCAGTTCTTC

size: many
J: TRBJ2-2
V: TRBV9
D: NA
length: 15
CDR3: CASSDNQGNTGELFF
DNA: TGTGCCAGCAGCGATAATCAGGGGAACACCGGGGAGCTGTTTTTT

size: many
J: TRBJ2-7
V: TRBV3-1
D: NA
length: 15
CDR3: CASSQAPGLTYEQYF
DNA: TGTGCCAGCAGCCAAGCCCCGGGACTGACCTACGAGCAGTACTTC

size: many
J: TRBJ2-3
V: TRBV7-6
D: TRBD2
length: 15
CDR3: CASSPRLAGTDTQYF
DNA: TGTGCCAGCAGCCCCCGACTAGCGGGGACAGATACGCAGTATTTT

size: NA
J: TRBJ1-1
V: TRBV6-2/TRBV6-3
D: TRBD1
length: 15
CDR3: CASSYDREAATEAFF
DNA: TGTGCCAGCAGTTACGACAGGGAGGCGGCCACTGAAGCTTTCTTT

size: many
J: TRBJ2-7
V: TRBV7-9
D: NA
length: 17
CDR3: CASSGRGEPRYTYEQYF
DNA: TGTGCCAGCAGCGGAAGAGGGGAACCCCGATACACCTACGAGCAGTACTTC

size: NA
J: TRBJ1-5
V: TRBV5-6
D: NA
length: 12
CDR3: CASSPRGGPQHF
DNA: TGTGCCAGCAGCCCTAGGGGGGGGCCCCAGCATTTT

size: many
J: TRBJ1-5
V: TRBV10-2
D: NA
length: 17
CDR3: CASSRAHFETGIQPQHF
DNA: TGCGCCAGCAGTCGAGCTCACTTCGAAACAGGGATCCAGCCCCAGCATTTT

size: NA
J: TRBJ2-5
V: TRBV10-2
D: TRBD2
length: 15
CDR3: CASSWTSGSSETQYF
DNA: TGCGCCAGCAGTTGGACTAGCGGGAGTTCAGAGACCCAGTACTTC

size: few
J: TRBJ2-7
V: TRBV19
D: NA
length: 12
CDR3: CATSGYAYEQYF
DNA: TGTGCCACATCGGGCTATGCCTACGAGCAGTACTTC

size: many
J: TRBJ1-1
V: TRBV6-2/TRBV6-3
D: NA
length: 22
CDR3: CASSYSWFRSDQGQYHITEAFF
DNA: TGTGCCAGCAGTTACTCGTGGTTCAGGTCGGACCAGGGACAATACCATATCACTGAAGCTTTCTTT

size: many
J: TRBJ2-2
V: TRBV27
D: TRBD1
length: 15
CDR3: CASHRQGPNTGELFF
DNA: TGTGCCAGCCACCGACAGGGCCCTAACACCGGGGAGCTGTTTTTT

size: few
J: TRBJ2-1
V: TRBV7-8
D: TRBD2
length: 16
CDR3: CASSPTSGRPYNEQFF
DNA: TGTGCCAGCAGTCCAACTAGCGGCCGACCCTACAATGAGCAGTTCTTC

size: many
J: TRBJ1-1
V: TRBV7-9
D: TRBD1
length: 15
CDR3: CASSADRGANTEAFF
DNA: TGTGCCAGCAGCGCAGACAGGGGGGCGAACACTGAAGCTTTCTTT

size: NA
J: TRBJ2-3
V: TRBV5-1
D: NA
length: 12
CDR3: CASSLAADTQYF
DNA: TGCGCCAGCAGCTTGGCTGCGGATACGCAGTATTTT

size: few
J: TRBJ2-7
V: TRBV7-9
D: NA
length: 12
CDR3: CASSPPRDEQYF
DNA: TGTGCCAGCAGCCCGCCAAGGGACGAGCAGTACTTC

size: few
J: TRBJ2-7
V: TRBV7-8
D: TRBD2
length: 13
CDR3: CASSLGLASEQYF
DNA: TGTGCCAGCAGCTTAGGACTAGCAAGCGAGCAGTACTTC

size: NA
J: TRBJ2-6
V: TRBV9
D: NA
length: 18
CDR3: CASSGPTGGASGANVLTF
DNA: TGTGCCAGCAGCGGTCCGACAGGCGGGGCCTCTGGGGCCAACGTCCTGACTTTC

size: many
J: TRBJ2-1
V: TRBV6-1
D: TRBD2
length: 17
CDR3: CASTGLAGASSYNEQFF
DNA: TGTGCCAGCACCGGACTAGCGGGGGCCAGCTCCTACAATGAGCAGTTCTTC

size: NA
J: TRBJ2-7
V: TRBV7-9
D: NA
length: 15
CDR3: CASSSPLGVSYEQYF
DNA: TGTGCCAGCAGCTCGCCGCTAGGCGTCTCCTACGAGCAGTACTTC

size: many
J: TRBJ2-7
V: TRBV27
D: NA
length: 15
CDR3: CASSFYLAPTYEQYF
DNA: TGTGCCAGCAGTTTTTATCTAGCCCCCACCTACGAGCAGTACTTC

size: many
J: TRBJ2-5
V: TRBV28
D: NA
length: 13
CDR3: CASRSTEEETQYF
DNA: TGTGCCAGCAGATCGACAGAGGAAGAGACCCAGTACTTC

size: many
J: TRBJ1-1
V: TRBV9
D: NA
length: 13
CDR3: CASSSRGSTEAFF
DNA: TGTGCCAGCAGCTCAAGGGGGTCGACTGAAGCTTTCTTT

size: few
J: TRBJ1-5
V: TRBV27
D: TRBD1
length: 16
CDR3: CASSTRIGTGSQPQHF
DNA: TGTGCCAGCAGTACCCGAATCGGGACAGGGTCTCAGCCCCAGCATTTT

size: NA
J: TRBJ1-5
V: TRBV19
D: NA
length: 13
CDR3: CASIAGSNQPQHF
DNA: TGTGCCAGTATCGCGGGGAGCAATCAGCCCCAGCATTTT

size: NA
J: TRBJ2-3
V: TRBV10-3
D: TRBD2
length: 11
CDR3: CAIRLANTQYF
DNA: TGTGCCATCAGACTAGCGAATACGCAGTATTTT

size: NA
J: TRBJ2-1
V: TRBV9
D: NA
length: 15
CDR3: CASSVSGNPYNEQFF
DNA: TGTGCCAGCAGCGTGAGCGGAAACCCTTACAATGAGCAGTTCTTC

size: few
J: TRBJ2-3
V: TRBV11-2
D: NA
length: 13
CDR3: CASRSTGADTQYF
DNA: TGTGCCAGCAGGTCCACCGGCGCAGATACGCAGTATTTT

size: few
J: TRBJ2-5
V: TRBV9
D: TRBD2
length: 15
CDR3: CASSPPTSGEETQYF
DNA: TGTGCCAGCAGCCCACCGACTAGCGGGGAGGAGACCCAGTACTTC

size: few
J: TRBJ1-5
V: TRBV27
D: NA
length: 13
CDR3: CASSSVGWQPQHF
DNA: TGTGCCAGCAGCTCCGTCGGGTGGCAGCCCCAGCATTTT

size: many
J: TRBJ2-1
V: TRBV5-6
D: NA
length: 14
CDR3: CASSSGLFLDEQFF
DNA: TGTGCCAGCAGCTCGGGACTTTTTCTGGATGAGCAGTTCTTC

size: many
J: TRBJ2-3
V: TRBV14
D: NA
length: 14
CDR3: CASSPRAGTDTQYF
DNA: TGTGCCAGCAGCCCTCGGGCGGGCACAGATACGCAGTATTTT

size: NA
J: TRBJ2-7
V: TRBV29-1
D: TRBD1
length: 14
CDR3: CSAGDRPDSYEQYF
DNA: TGCAGCGCCGGGGACAGGCCCGACTCCTACGAGCAGTACTTC

size: many
J: TRBJ2-1
V: TRBV10-3
D: TRBD1
length: 16
CDR3: CAISGIDRDRNNEQFF
DNA: TGTGCCATCAGCGGCATCGACCGGGACAGGAACAATGAGCAGTTCTTC

size: few
J: TRBJ2-5
V: TRBV7-9
D: NA
length: 14
CDR3: CASSLGPGPETQYF
DNA: TGTGCCAGCAGCTTAGGGCCTGGCCCAGAGACCCAGTACTTC

size: many
J: TRBJ2-1
V: TRBV28
D: NA
length: 15
CDR3: CASSLSGLPGREQFF
DNA: TGTGCCAGCAGTTTATCGGGACTCCCAGGTAGGGAGCAGTTCTTC

size: few
J: TRBJ2-3
V: TRBV6-2/TRBV6-3
D: NA
length: 13
CDR3: CASSYTTLDTQYF
DNA: TGTGCCAGCAGTTACACAACACTAGATACGCAGTATTTT

size: few
J: TRBJ2-3
V: TRBV10-3
D: NA
length: 13
CDR3: CAREGGVSDTQYF
DNA: TGTGCCAGGGAGGGGGGGGTCAGTGATACGCAGTATTTT